Below, 19 T cell receptor beta chains from the same sample are listed, as sequenced in a study of blood T cells in healthy people across ages. The use of a sample-barcoded 5' primer and a J-beta primer mix characterized a second PCR of roughly 6 to 11 cycles. TCRdb redid the calling of the 5' RACE reads with MiXCR, one entry per CDR3 protein. Seen here are about 650,000 distinct CDR3 sequences, 52% observed once, and the top ten hold less than 15%. What was sequenced was blood. These receptors were obtained from an elderly woman in good health.

As concerns this clonotype: A much bigger clone sits one base away, suggesting this may be a read error. This chain uses TRBV13 with TRBJ2-3; 7 positions match TRBD2. From germline, CDR1 is PRHDT and CDR2 FYEKMQ (reference sequence). The CDR3 has 17 residues. The CDR3 region is CACSSQPLTSPTDTQYF. CDR3 nucleotide sequence: TGTGCCTGCAGCTCCCAACCCTTGACTAGCCCCACAGATACGCAGTATTTT.

With regard to this clonotype: A much larger clone is a single base away; this may be a read error. CDR3 protein: CASSETGNHEAQYF. In DNA, the CDR3 is TGTGCCAGCAGTGAGACGGGGAACCATGAGGCCCAGTACTTC. V usage is TRBV6-6 and J usage is TRBJ2-5; the D gene is possibly TRBD2 (5 bases). Per germline, CDR1 MNHNY and CDR2 SVGAGI (reference sequence). The CDR3 is made up of 14 amino acids. V was shortened by 5 bases and J by 9 bases, with 19 bases between the two germline ends.

This clonotype was recorded at least ten times. This chain uses TRBV29-1 with TRBJ2-3; the D gene is possibly TRBD2 (6 bases). Trimming pared 0 bases from V and 6 bases from J, leaving 16 bases between. This CDR3 has 15 amino acids. In germline, CDR1 is SQVTM, CDR2 ANQGSEA. CDR3 DNA sequence: TGCAGCGTTGAAGATAGTAGCGGCCCGAAGGATACGCAGTATTTT. It codes for CSVEDSSGPKDTQYF.

V gene TRBV20-1 combines with J gene TRBJ2-5, with 9 bases fitting TRBD1. This CDR3 has 14 residues. V lost 5 bases and J lost 5; bases outside the gene matches: 9. From germline, CDR1 is DFQATT and CDR2 SNEGSKA (reference sequence). The CDR3 region has the DNA TGCAGTGCTTATAAACAGGGGGCGTGGGAGACCCAGTACTTC. Translation: CSAYKQGAWETQYF.

V gene TRBV6-1 combines with J gene TRBJ2-3; tentatively, D is TRBD1 or TRBD2 (7 bases each). The CDR3 is made up of 19 amino acids. Germline values: CDR1 MNHNS, CDR2 SASEGT. V lost 5 bases and J lost 1, with 25 bases in between. The CDR3 region has the DNA TGTGCCAGCAGTCGCGCAGGACGCTCAGGGGGGGGTCGCACAGATACGCAGTATTTT. Translation gives CASSRAGRSGGGRTDTQYF.

With regard to this clonotype: A much larger clone lies one base from this, so it may be a read error. The chain joins TRBV27 to TRBJ2-5; 8 bases fit TRBD2. Unmatched junction bases numbered 13, after V lost 2 bases and J lost 11 bases. From germline, CDR1 is MNHEY and CDR2 SMNVEV (reference sequence). The CDR3 totals 15 residues. The CDR3 sequence: CASSLVGTRSNEQYF. The CDR3 region has the DNA TGTGCCAGCAGTTTAGTAGGGACTAGGTCCAATGAGCAGTACTTC.

The rearrangement links TRBV9 to TRBJ2-6; 8 nucleotides align to TRBD2. CDR3 size: 16 residues. V lost 2 bases and J lost 2; bases outside the gene matches: 3. Germline CDR1 SGDLS, CDR2 YYNGEE. The CDR3: CASSVRGDTGANVLTF. The CDR3 DNA follows: TGTGCCAGCAGCGTGCGGGGGGATACTGGGGCCAACGTCCTGACTTTC.

This chain links TRBV30 with TRBJ1-1; 7 bases are a match to TRBD1. The CDR3 sequence is 15 residues long. The germline CDR1 and CDR2 sequences are GTSNPN and SVGIG (reference sequence). J was trimmed by 0 bases and V by 4 bases; bases with no gene match: 8. CDR3 sequence: CAWKIPGTVNTEAFF. CDR3 DNA sequence: TGTGCCTGGAAGATCCCTGGGACAGTGAACACTGAAGCTTTCTTT.

The table lists this clonotype with a few counts. The chain is built from TRBV20-1 and TRBJ2-3, with TRBD2 matching over 8 bases. V dropped 3 bases and J dropped 6; count of bases not matched to a gene: 8. The CDR3 is made up of 14 amino acids. Per the germline V gene, CDR1 is DFQATT and CDR2 is SNEGSKA (reference sequence). The DNA for the CDR3 is TGCAGTGCTAGGGGGCGGGGGGCCCTCGATACGCAGTATTTT. Encoded protein: CSARGRGALDTQYF.

The chain is built from TRBV28 and TRBJ2-5, with D perhaps given as TRBD1 or TRBD2 (6 bases each). The J call may be faulty, since TRBJ2-7 better matches the DNA end. Germline V gene lookup returns CDR1 MDHEN and CDR2 SYDVKM. This CDR3 spans 13 amino acids. The CDR3 sequence is CASQSRRGHEQYF. For the CDR3, the DNA is TGTGCCAGCCAATCACGACGGGGGCACGAGCAGTACTTC.

The V call is TRBV29-1, the J call TRBJ2-1; TRBD2 aligns across 9 bases. The CDR3 loop spans 16 amino acids. Germline CDR1 SQVTM, CDR2 ANQGSEA. V lost 6 bases, J lost 4 bases, and 13 bases stayed unmatched. The CDR3 coding sequence is TGCAGCGTCGTCTCGGCGAGCGGGGGGACTTACAATGAGCAGTTCTTC. Amino acid sequence: CSVVSASGGTYNEQFF.

The chain joins TRBV5-1 to TRBJ2-1; TRBD2 matches 8 bases. The CDR3 totals 17 residues. CDR1 SGHRS and CDR2 YFSETQ come from the germline V gene. V dropped 0 bases and J dropped 0; count of bases not matched to a gene: 5. CDR3 DNA: TGCGCCAGCAGCTTGGGTACTAGCGGCCGCTCCTACAATGAGCAGTTCTTC. The encoded protein is CASSLGTSGRSYNEQFF.

This clonotype was seen many times. This chain connects TRBV29-1 to TRBJ2-5; TRBD2 is a possible D gene (5 bases). V dropped 4 bases and J dropped 3 bases, with 18 bases sitting between them. Germline CDR1 SQVTM, CDR2 ANQGSEA. There are 15 residues in the CDR3. The CDR3 nucleotides are TGCAGCGTTGGATTGTCGGGGTCCTTAAAAGAGACCCAGTACTTC. It is translated as CSVGLSGSLKETQYF.

This clonotype was seen ten or more times. The chain is built from TRBV25-1 and TRBJ2-1; D not resolved. Germline CDR1 reads MGHDK; CDR2 reads SYGVNS. There are 14 residues in the CDR3. Trimming left V 4 bases short and J 0 bases short, with 7 bases between. CDR3 loop: CASSVGTSYNEQFF. The DNA of the CDR3 is TGTGCCAGCAGTGTTGGCACCTCCTACAATGAGCAGTTCTTC.

The chain joins TRBV20-1 to TRBJ1-5; 7 bases map to TRBD1. V shed 3 bases and J 9 bases; nucleotides not matched to a gene: 11. Germline CDR1 and CDR2: DFQATT and SNEGSKA (reference sequence). This CDR3 spans 14 amino acids. The CDR3 DNA reads TGCAGTGCTAGTCGGACAGGCGCTGGAGGGCCCCAGCATTTT. Its protein is CSASRTGAGGPQHF.

This sequence joins TRBV29-1 and TRBJ1-1; perhaps TRBD1 as D (5 bases). Trimming took 4 bases from V and 6 from J, leaving 12 bases between them. The CDR3 sequence is 12 residues long. Germline values: CDR1 SQVTM, CDR2 ANQGSEA. CDR3 bases: TGCAGCGTTGCCCAAATGGGGGCTGAAGCTTTCTTT. Its protein product is CSVAQMGAEAFF.

V gene TRBV29-1 combines with J gene TRBJ2-1; weak D call: TRBD1 (5 bases). Germline CDR1 is SQVTM and CDR2 is ANQGSEA. Trimming left V 4 bases short and J 4 bases short, with 14 bases between. CDR3 length: 14 amino acids. The CDR3 DNA reads TGCAGCGTTGGGGGCCACGTCGGTTACAATGAGCAGTTCTTC. Residues: CSVGGHVGYNEQFF.

This chain connects TRBV2 to TRBJ2-1; D is uncertain. From germline, CDR1 is SNHLY and CDR2 FYNNEI. V dropped 6 bases and J dropped 12 bases, with 12 bases sitting between them. The CDR3 is 11 amino acids. CDR3 amino acids: CASSQVCGQFF. In nucleotides, the CDR3 is TGTGCCAGCAGCCAGGTATGTGGGCAGTTCTTC.

A remark on this clonotype: A much more abundant neighbour one base away suggests this may be a read error. J is TRBJ2-7 and V is TRBV6-2 or TRBV6-3, with D perhaps given as TRBD1 or TRBD2 (5 bases each). The CDR3 runs 15 residues. Germline values: CDR1 MNHEY, CDR2 SVGEGT. CDR3 DNA sequence: TGTGCCAGCAGTTGGGGACCATCGGCTGTCGGCGAGCGGTACTTC. This gives the protein CASSWGPSAVGERYF.